This T cell receptor (beta chain) was recorded in a study of shared clonotypes between healthy human individuals. A word on this clone: As yet, its antigen is unknown.

There were no recent acute infections or vaccinations among the donors, who were healthy HIV-negative adults. Together with CD45RO+ cells, CCR7-negative CD45RA+ TemRA cells were included in CD8 memory. The repertoire was sequenced with immunoSEQ multiplex PCR; TCRdb's copy has only in-frame clones and lacks some. The table has fewer than 850,000 clones, roughly 88% seen once. CDR3 length: 20 amino acids. Unmatched junction bases numbered 7, after V lost 0 bases and J lost 0 bases. CDR1 and CDR2 (germline): SGHTA, FQGNSA. Study-wide results and limits: Compared with memory subsets, naive subsets generally had larger estimated richness.

This receptor was taken from a man between 18 and 29 years old in good health. Some clones in this sample may be carry-over from other donors' samples. Source material: memory CD8+ T cells from PBMCs. Specified subset: CD45RO+ cells pooled with CCR7-negative TemRA cells. J is TRBJ2-1 and V is TRBV7-2, with 14 bases matching TRBD2. The CDR3, as DNA: TGTGCCAGCAGCTTAGCTAGGACTAGCGGGAGGAATAGCTCCTACAATGAGCAGTTCTTC. Amino acid sequence: CASSLARTSGRNSSYNEQFF.